These T cell receptor beta chains were read from a single sample in a study of cytomegalovirus exposure and HLA in healthy donors. Repertoires were generated with immunoSEQ multiplex PCR, while TCRdb's copy carries only in-frame clones and drops some. The sample has 200,000 or so clones, over 80% seen once. Sequencing was carried out using PBMCs. These receptors were collected from a man younger than 45 in good health and CMV-seronegative. CDR3s include the opening cysteine and the closing phenylalanine or tryptophan. D genes are given only for firm matches. The size of a clone is reported for some rows only, either as once, few or many, or as a class for expanded clones.

J: TRBJ1-4; D: TRBD1; size: .; V: TRBV5-4; DNA: TGTGCCAGCAGCGCGGACAGGGGGCTTGAAAAACTGTTTTTT; CDR3: CASSADRGLEKLFF
J: TRBJ1-4; D: .; size: once; V: TRBV4-2; DNA: TGTGCCAGCAGCCAGTCCAGTGAAAAACTGTTTTTT; CDR3: CASSQSSEKLFF
J: TRBJ2-7; D: TRBD1; size: .; V: TRBV27; DNA: TGTGCCAGCAGTCCAGCGGGACAGGGCGGGTACGAGCAGTACTTC; CDR3: CASSPAGQGGYEQYF
J: TRBJ1-1; D: .; size: .; V: TRBV28; DNA: TGTGCCAGCGGACGGGGAGACACTGAAGCTTTCTTT; CDR3: CASGRGDTEAFF
J: TRBJ1-5; D: .; size: once; V: TRBV28; DNA: TGTGCCAGCTACCCCCGGGACACCAAGATGGTGGTTCAGCCCCAGCATTTT; CDR3: CASYPRDTKMVVQPQHF
J: TRBJ2-3; D: .; size: .; V: TRBV11-3; DNA: TGTGCCAGCAGCTTAGGTGCAGGGGGGACAGATACGCAGTATTTT; CDR3: CASSLGAGGTDTQYF
J: TRBJ1-2; D: .; size: .; V: TRBV19; DNA: TGTGCCAGTACCGCGGACAGCCCCTATGGCTACACCTTC; CDR3: CASTADSPYGYTF
J: TRBJ1-5; D: TRBD1; size: .; V: TRBV28; DNA: TGTGCCAGCAGTCCTCGGACAGGGAAGATTCAGCCCCAGCATTTT; CDR3: CASSPRTGKIQPQHF
J: TRBJ2-7; D: TRBD2; size: .; V: TRBV7-2; DNA: TGTGCCAGCAGCTTAGCACTACTAGCGGGAGGGGGCGAGCAGTACTTC; CDR3: CASSLALLAGGGEQYF
J: TRBJ2-2; D: TRBD2; size: once; V: TRBV4-1; DNA: TGCGCCAGCAGCCGAGTTGGGGGTAGCGGGAGGGACACCGGGGAGCTGTTTTTT; CDR3: CASSRVGGSGRDTGELFF
J: TRBJ2-5; D: .; size: .; V: TRBV18; DNA: TGTGCCAGCTCTCGCGAGGAGGAGACCCAGTACTTC; CDR3: CASSREEETQYF
J: TRBJ2-5; D: .; size: .; V: TRBV27; DNA: TGTGCCAGCAGTTTGACCCCTCTAGCGAAAGAGACCCAGTACTTC; CDR3: CASSLTPLAKETQYF
J: TRBJ1-5; D: TRBD1; size: .; V: TRBV2; DNA: TGTGCCAGCAGAAGGGGACAGCCAGCTAATAGCAATCAGCCCCAGCATTTT; CDR3: CASRRGQPANSNQPQHF
J: TRBJ2-7; D: .; size: .; V: TRBV30; DNA: TGTGCCTGGAGTGACAGTTACGCCTACGAGCAGTACTTC; CDR3: CAWSDSYAYEQYF
J: TRBJ2-7; D: TRBD1; size: few; V: TRBV28; DNA: TGTGCCAGCAGTTCCTCCCGGGACAGGGTCATTAAGGCAAAGTACTTC; CDR3: CASSSSRDRVIKAKYF
J: TRBJ2-1; D: TRBD1; size: .; V: TRBV7-7; DNA: TGTGCTAGCAGCCGGGACAGGGCCCAAAATGAGCAGTTCTTC; CDR3: CASSRDRAQNEQFF
J: TRBJ2-1; D: TRBD2; size: .; V: TRBV6-5; DNA: TGTGCCAGCAGATCTCGGGGGGGCCGCGATGAGCAGTTCTTC; CDR3: CASRSRGGRDEQFF
J: TRBJ2-7; D: TRBD2; size: .; V: TRBV5-1; DNA: TGCGCCAGCAGCTCCCGGGACGCGGGGGAGCTATACGAGCAGTACTTC; CDR3: CASSSRDAGELYEQYF